Listed below are T cell receptor beta chains from one sample, sequenced in a study of blood T cell repertoires in COVID-19. Assay used: immunoSEQ multiplex PCR; TCRdb lists only in-frame clones, some missing. Among almost 85,000 clones listed, around 83% were seen once. The sequencing input was peripheral blood. These receptor sequences come from a man older than 75 with active or convalescent COVID-19. The CDR3 runs from the conserved cysteine through the conserved F or W. D genes are given only for firm matches. Some rows mark clone size as missing; the rest say once, few, many or name a class of expanded clone.

TRBD1 | TRBJ2-2 | - | TRBV18 | CASSAETGEVTGELFF | TGTGCCAGCTCTGCGGAGACAGGGGAGGTTACCGGGGAGCTGTTTTTT
TRBD1 | TRBJ1-4 | - | TRBV7-2 | CASSRDRGATNEKLFF | TGTGCCAGCAGCCGGGACAGAGGAGCAACTAATGAAAAACTGTTTTTT
TRBD1 | TRBJ1-3 | - | TRBV7-6 | CASSPVSGGGPGNTIYF | TGTGCCAGCAGCCCAGTTAGCGGAGGGGGCCCTGGAAACACCATATATTTT
- | TRBJ2-1 | few | TRBV10-3 | CAISDFSYNEQFF | TGTGCCATCAGTGACTTTTCTTACAATGAGCAGTTCTTC
TRBD2 | TRBJ2-1 | once | TRBV19 | CASSINTLRGNNEQFF | TGTGCCAGTAGTATTAACACTTTGCGGGGGAACAATGAGCAGTTCTTC
TRBD2 | TRBJ2-1 | - | TRBV5-1 | CASKGGSSYNEQFF | TGCGCCAGCAAGGGAGGGAGTTCTTACAATGAGCAGTTCTTC
- | TRBJ1-2 | few | TRBV19 | CASSIGGDSDPYGYTF | TGTGCCAGTAGTATAGGGGGGGACTCAGACCCCTATGGCTACACCTTC
- | TRBJ1-5 | - | TRBV19 | CASSQAGRPQHF | TGTGCCAGTAGTCAGGCCGGTCGACCCCAGCATTTT
TRBD2 | TRBJ2-2 | - | TRBV10-2 | CASRLAGNTGELFF | TGCGCCAGCAGGCTAGCGGGGAACACCGGGGAGCTGTTTTTT
- | TRBJ2-5 | - | TRBV27 | CASSLSGAYQETQYF | TGTGCCAGCAGTTTATCAGGGGCGTACCAAGAGACCCAGTACTTC
- | TRBJ2-1 | - | TRBV7-2 | CASSRESGGSYNEQFF | TGTGCCAGCAGCAGGGAGAGCGGAGGCTCCTACAATGAGCAGTTCTTC
- | TRBJ1-1 | - | TRBV11-2 | CASSLVGGEAFF | TGTGCCAGCAGCTTAGTGGGAGGTGAAGCTTTCTTT
TRBD1 | TRBJ1-5 | - | TRBV6-5 | CASSLRTGIQPQHF | TGTGCCAGCAGCCTACGGACAGGTATTCAGCCCCAGCATTTT
- | TRBJ1-1 | - | TRBV5-1 | CASSFGDTEAFF | TGCGCCAGCAGCTTCGGGGACACTGAAGCTTTCTTT
TRBD2 | TRBJ2-7 | once | TRBV6-5 | CASSPQGTRGGEQYF | TGTGCCAGCAGCCCACAAGGGACTAGGGGAGGGGAGCAGTACTTC
- | TRBJ2-7 | - | TRBV21-1 | CASSKEGASTLWEQYF | TGTGCCAGCAGCAAAGAGGGGGCGTCTACCCTGTGGGAGCAGTACTTC
- | TRBJ2-7 | - | TRBV5-1 | CASSFTGAYEQYF | TGCGCCAGCAGCTTTACAGGCGCCTACGAGCAGTACTTC
- | TRBJ1-1 | few | TRBV11-2 | CASSLAYTEAFF | TGTGCCAGCAGCTTAGCCTACACTGAAGCTTTCTTT
- | TRBJ1-4 | - | TRBV1 | CTSSQGGAGSSLREKLFF | TGCACCAGCAGCCAAGGCGGGGCAGGGTCGAGTTTAAGGGAAAAACTGTTTTTT
TRBD1 | TRBJ2-7 | - | TRBV6-5 | CASSPQGDPYEQYF | TGTGCCAGCAGTCCACAGGGGGACCCCTACGAGCAGTACTTC
TRBD1 | TRBJ1-4 | - | TRBV28 | CASRPGQYNEKLFF | TGTGCCAGCAGACCGGGACAGTATAATGAAAAACTGTTTTTT
- | TRBJ1-1 | - | TRBV18 | CASSPNRDTEAFF | TGTGCCAGCTCACCAAACCGGGACACTGAAGCTTTCTTT
TRBD2 | TRBJ2-7 | - | TRBV6-5 | CASSKTSGSTEQYF | TGTGCCAGCAGTAAGACTAGCGGGAGTACCGAGCAGTACTTC
TRBD1 | TRBJ1-1 | - | TRBV3-1/TRBV3-2 | CASSERGRSARNTEAFF | TGTGCCAGCAGCGAAAGGGGGCGGAGTGCACGTAACACTGAAGCTTTCTTT
- | TRBJ1-3 | - | TRBV5-1 | CASTDGSSGNTIYF | TGCGCCAGCACTGACGGGAGCTCTGGAAACACCATATATTTT
TRBD1 | TRBJ2-7 | - | TRBV7-2 | CASSLVGTGSHEQYF | TGTGCCAGCAGCTTAGTAGGGACAGGGTCCCACGAGCAGTACTTC
- | TRBJ1-6 | few | TRBV30 | CAGKDNNSPLHF | TGTGCCGGAAAGGACAATAATTCACCCCTCCACTTT
TRBD1 | TRBJ1-4 | - | TRBV5-1 | CASKPSTGGLGAEKLFF | TGCGCCAGCAAACCCTCCACAGGGGGCCTAGGTGCTGAAAAACTGTTTTTT
- | TRBJ1-2 | - | TRBV30 | CAWKTGGYTF | TGTGCCTGGAAGACAGGTGGCTACACCTTC
- | TRBJ1-1 | - | TRBV19 | CASSTWPNPPNTEAFF | TGTGCCAGTAGTACTTGGCCAAATCCTCCCAACACTGAAGCTTTCTTT
- | TRBJ2-5 | - | TRBV15 | CATRFGTREGETQYF | TGTGCCACCAGGTTCGGGACGCGGGAAGGAGAGACCCAGTACTTC
TRBD2 | TRBJ2-2 | - | TRBV5-1 | CASSLVAGANTGELFF | TGCGCCAGCAGCTTGGTTGCGGGGGCGAACACCGGGGAGCTGTTTTTT
TRBD1 | TRBJ2-7 | - | TRBV6-5 | CASSRGTGHSYEQYF | TGTGCCAGCAGTCGGGGGACAGGGCACTCCTACGAGCAGTACTTC
TRBD2 | TRBJ2-7 | once | TRBV7-8 | CASSLKGSGRANSYEQYF | TGTGCCAGCAGCTTAAAGGGTAGCGGGAGGGCCAATTCCTACGAGCAGTACTTC
- | TRBJ1-5 | - | TRBV5-8 | CASSLEGGGRQPQHF | TGTGCCAGCAGCTTGGAGGGGGGGGGCAGACAGCCCCAGCATTTT
- | TRBJ1-2 | - | TRBV9 | CASSAGSTYGYTF | TGTGCCAGCAGCGCAGGTTCCACCTATGGCTACACCTTC
- | TRBJ2-1 | - | TRBV4-2 | CASSLGANEQFF | TGTGCCAGCAGCCTGGGGGCCAATGAGCAGTTCTTC
TRBD1 | TRBJ1-1 | - | TRBV19 | CASSIRTGGGGTEAFF | TGTGCCAGTAGTATTCGGACAGGGGGCGGAGGCACTGAAGCTTTCTTT
- | TRBJ2-1 | once | TRBV29-1 | CSAGALEGSSYNEQFF | TGCAGCGCAGGGGCTCTGGAGGGGAGCTCCTACAATGAGCAGTTCTTC
- | TRBJ2-7 | - | TRBV19 | CASSMRGSLSYEQYF | TGTGCCAGTAGTATGAGAGGCAGCCTCTCCTACGAGCAGTACTTC